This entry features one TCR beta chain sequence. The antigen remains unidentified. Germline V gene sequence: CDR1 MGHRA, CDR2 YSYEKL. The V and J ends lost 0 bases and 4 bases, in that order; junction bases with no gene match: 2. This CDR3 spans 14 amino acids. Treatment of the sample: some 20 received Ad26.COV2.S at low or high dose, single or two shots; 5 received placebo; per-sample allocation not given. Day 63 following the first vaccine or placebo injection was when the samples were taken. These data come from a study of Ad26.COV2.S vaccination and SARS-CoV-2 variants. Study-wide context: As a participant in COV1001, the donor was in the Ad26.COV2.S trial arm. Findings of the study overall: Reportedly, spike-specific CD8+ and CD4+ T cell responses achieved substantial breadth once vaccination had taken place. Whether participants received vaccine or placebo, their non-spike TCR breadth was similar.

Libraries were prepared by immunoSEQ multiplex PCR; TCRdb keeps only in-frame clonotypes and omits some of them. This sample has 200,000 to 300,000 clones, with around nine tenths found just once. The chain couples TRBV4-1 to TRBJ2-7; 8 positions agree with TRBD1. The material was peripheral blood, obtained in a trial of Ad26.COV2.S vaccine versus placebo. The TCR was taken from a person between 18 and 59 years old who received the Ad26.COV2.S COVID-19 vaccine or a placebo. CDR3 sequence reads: CASSQEWTGYEQYF. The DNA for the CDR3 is TGCGCCAGCAGCCAAGAGTGGACAGGGTACGAGCAGTACTTC.